This TCR beta chain was retrieved from a study of cytomegalovirus exposure and HLA in healthy donors. Study at large: The 110 million or so unique TCR beta sequences, from around 200 million T cells, were found by an earlier analysis.

About this clone: Its antigen is still unknown.

CDR3 length: 15 amino acids. CDR1 and CDR2 (germline): SGHRS, YFSETQ. The trim removed 3 bases at V and 9 bases at J, leaving 14 bases unmatched. Study-level points and caveats: Follow-up analysis later connected one missense variant in DCLRE1C with trimming of TCR beta V- and J-genes. According to an earlier analysis, most TCR beta V segments yielded productive rearrangements about 87% or about 30% of the time.

The PCR employed 60 Vbeta primers together with 13 Jbeta primers. Profiled with immunoSEQ multiplex PCR; TCRdb holds only in-frame clones, not every one. Of some 84,000 clones in the sample, around 80% are singletons; the top ten hold 2% to 3%. The rearrangement joins TRBV5-1 to TRBJ2-7; 8 bases fit TRBD1. The clonotype originates from a male donor in good health and CMV-seropositive. Sequenced: PBMCs. CDR3 sequence (DNA): TGCGCCAGCAGCTCCCCAGGACAGGGCTCCGAGGGGCAGTACTTC. Its protein is CASSSPGQGSEGQYF. The full variable domain, rest sourced from reference TRBV5-1 and TRBJ2-7, is KAGVTQTPRYLIKTRGQQVTLSCSPISGHRSVSWYQQTPGQGLQFLFEYFSETQRNKGNFPGRFSGRQFSNSRSEMNVSTLELGDSALYLCASSSPGQGSEGQYFGPGTRLTVT.